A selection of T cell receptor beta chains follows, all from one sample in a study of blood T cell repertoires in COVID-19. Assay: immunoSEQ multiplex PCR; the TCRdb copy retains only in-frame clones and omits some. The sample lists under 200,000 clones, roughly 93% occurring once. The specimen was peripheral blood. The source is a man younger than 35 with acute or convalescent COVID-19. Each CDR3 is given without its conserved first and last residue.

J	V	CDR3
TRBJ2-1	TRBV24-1	ATSDPRGVAGGRGYNEQF
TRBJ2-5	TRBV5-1	ASSLDPPTVGGGETQY
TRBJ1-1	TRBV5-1	ASSLVPTGEAF
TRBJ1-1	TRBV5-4	ASSFANMNTEAF
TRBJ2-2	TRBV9	ASSVGRASTGELF
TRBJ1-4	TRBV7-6	ASRPDRGQGEKLF
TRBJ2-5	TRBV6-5	ASSYARLGYQETQY
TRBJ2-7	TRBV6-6	ASSYSLGGSYEQY
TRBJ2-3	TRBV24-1	ATSGSSGDTQY
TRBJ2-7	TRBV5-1	ASSSRDGNYEQY
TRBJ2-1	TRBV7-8	ASSLVGLYNEQF
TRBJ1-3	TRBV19	ASSLAGQGSFSGNTIY
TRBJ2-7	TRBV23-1	ASSPAGRACEQY
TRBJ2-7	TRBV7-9	ASSSTSGGPYEQY
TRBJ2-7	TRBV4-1	ASSPGTGFFEQY
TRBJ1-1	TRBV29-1	SVRFTGENTEAF
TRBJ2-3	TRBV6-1	ASSDPGTGGVDTQY
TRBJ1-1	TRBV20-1	SASNPRGNTEAF
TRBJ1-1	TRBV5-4	ASSPVWGDTEAF
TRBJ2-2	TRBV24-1	ATSVSGRDDTGELF
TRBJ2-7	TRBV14	ASSPHVGGVRDYEQY
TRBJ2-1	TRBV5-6	ASSPRDSYNEQF
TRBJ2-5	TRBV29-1	SVEAMQGQETQY
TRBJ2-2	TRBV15	ATSRDLVEGGTGELF
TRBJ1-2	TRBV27	ASSLKGGIANYGYT
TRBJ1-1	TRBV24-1	ATTGGMNTEAF
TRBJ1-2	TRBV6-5	ASSFTNDRGYT